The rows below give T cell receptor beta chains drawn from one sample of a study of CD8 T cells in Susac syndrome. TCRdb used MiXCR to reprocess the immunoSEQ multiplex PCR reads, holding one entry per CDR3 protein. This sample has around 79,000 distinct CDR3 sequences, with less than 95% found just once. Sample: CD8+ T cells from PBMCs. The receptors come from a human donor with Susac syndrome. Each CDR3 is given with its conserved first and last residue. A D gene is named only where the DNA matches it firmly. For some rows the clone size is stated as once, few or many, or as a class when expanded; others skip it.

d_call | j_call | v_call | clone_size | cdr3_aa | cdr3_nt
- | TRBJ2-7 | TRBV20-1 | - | CSASAYGRGSYEQYF | TGCAGTGCCTCGGCCTACGGGCGGGGCTCCTACGAGCAGTACTTC
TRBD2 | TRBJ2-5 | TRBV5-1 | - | CASSAPGLADQETQYF | TGCGCCAGCAGCGCACCGGGACTAGCGGACCAAGAGACCCAGTACTTC
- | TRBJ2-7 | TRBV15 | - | CATSPDSLTYEQYF | TGTGCCACCAGCCCGGACAGTCTTACCTACGAGCAGTACTTC
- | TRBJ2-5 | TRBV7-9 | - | CASSAPLGYETQYF | TGTGCCAGCAGCGCCCCGCTGGGTTACGAGACCCAGTACTTC
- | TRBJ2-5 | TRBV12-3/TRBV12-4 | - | CASSLALRTQYF | TGTGCCAGCAGTTTAGCGCTAAGGACCCAGTACTTC
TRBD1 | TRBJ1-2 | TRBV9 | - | CASSQTGGDGYTF | TGTGCCAGCAGCCAGACAGGGGGGGATGGCTACACCTTC
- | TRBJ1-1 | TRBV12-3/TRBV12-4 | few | CASSPLNTEAFF | TGTGCCAGCAGTCCACTGAACACTGAAGCTTTCTTT
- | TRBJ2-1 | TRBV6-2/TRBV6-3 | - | CASTLRLVGSYNEQFF | TGTGCCAGCACCTTACGACTAGTCGGCTCCTACAATGAGCAGTTCTTC
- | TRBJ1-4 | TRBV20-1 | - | CSARPGSTNEKLFF | TGCAGTGCGCGACCCGGATCTACTAATGAAAAACTGTTTTTT
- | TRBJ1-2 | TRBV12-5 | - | CASGFDWAAYGYTF | TGTGCTAGTGGCTTTGATTGGGCAGCCTATGGCTACACCTTC
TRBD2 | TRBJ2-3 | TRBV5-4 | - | CASSTILAGTDTQYF | TGTGCCAGCAGCACAATCCTAGCGGGGACAGATACGCAGTATTTT
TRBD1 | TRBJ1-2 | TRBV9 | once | CASRPGTGDGYTF | TGTGCCAGCAGACCCGGGACAGGGGATGGCTACACCTTC
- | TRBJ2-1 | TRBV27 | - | CASQESGNEQFF | TGTGCCAGCCAGGAAAGTGGCAATGAGCAGTTCTTC
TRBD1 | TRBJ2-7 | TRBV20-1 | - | CSASNHRGFEQYF | TGCAGTGCTAGCAATCACAGGGGGTTCGAGCAGTACTTC
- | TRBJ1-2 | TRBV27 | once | CASSQTRNPSNYGYTF | TGTGCCAGCAGCCAGACACGTAACCCCTCTAACTATGGCTACACCTTC
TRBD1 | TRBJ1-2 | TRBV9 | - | CASSTKQGANGYTF | TGTGCCAGCAGCACCAAACAGGGGGCGAATGGCTACACCTTC
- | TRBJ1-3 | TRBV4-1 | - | CASSSSSGNTIYF | TGCGCCAGCAGCAGCAGCTCTGGAAACACCATATATTTT
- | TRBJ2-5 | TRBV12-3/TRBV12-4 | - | CASGERGGPQETQYF | TGTGCCAGCGGGGAGAGGGGGGGCCCCCAAGAGACCCAGTACTTC
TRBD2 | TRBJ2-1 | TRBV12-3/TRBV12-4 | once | CASSFWTSEQFF | TGTGCCAGCAGTTTTTGGACTAGTGAGCAGTTCTTC
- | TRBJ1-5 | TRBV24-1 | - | CATATPFSNQPQHF | TGTGCCACTGCCACACCCTTTAGCAATCAGCCCCAGCATTTT
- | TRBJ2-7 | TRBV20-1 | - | CSASQGMAYEQYF | TGCAGTGCTAGTCAGGGGATGGCCTACGAGCAGTACTTC
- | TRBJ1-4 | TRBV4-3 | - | CASSRTFRSINEKLFF | TGCGCCAGCAGCCGCACATTCCGATCCATTAATGAAAAACTGTTTTTT
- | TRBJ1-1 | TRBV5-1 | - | CASSTPRDFGNTEAFF | TGCGCCAGCAGCACACCCCGGGATTTTGGGAACACTGAAGCTTTCTTT
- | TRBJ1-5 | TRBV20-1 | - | CSARVQGWGQPQHF | TGCAGTGCTAGAGTACAGGGATGGGGTCAGCCCCAGCATTTT
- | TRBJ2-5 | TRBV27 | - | CASSFSPSSETQYF | TGTGCCAGCAGTTTCAGTCCTTCTTCCGAGACCCAGTACTTC
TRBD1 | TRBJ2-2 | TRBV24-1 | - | CATSDLPTGAGGELFF | TGTGCCACCAGTGATTTACCCACAGGGGCTGGCGGGGAGCTGTTTTTT
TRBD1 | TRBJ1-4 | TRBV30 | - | CAWSNRDRGKKLFF | TGTGCCTGGAGTAACCGGGACAGGGGTAAAAAACTGTTTTTT
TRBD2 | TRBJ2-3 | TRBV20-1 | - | CSARDQTSPRKDTQYF | TGCAGTGCTAGAGACCAGACTAGCCCTAGGAAAGATACGCAGTATTTT
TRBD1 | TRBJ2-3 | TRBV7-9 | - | CASRRTGGGTDTQYF | TGTGCCAGCAGACGAACAGGGGGAGGCACAGATACGCAGTATTTT
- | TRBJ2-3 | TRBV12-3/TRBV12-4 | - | CASTPVSTDTQYF | TGTGCCAGCACCCCGGTCAGCACAGATACGCAGTATTTT
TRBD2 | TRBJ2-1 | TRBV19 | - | CASAPLAGNEQFF | TGTGCCAGTGCCCCCCTAGCGGGCAATGAGCAGTTCTTC
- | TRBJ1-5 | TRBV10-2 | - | CASSDIAGRNQPQHF | TGCGCCAGCAGTGATATAGCGGGAAGAAATCAGCCCCAGCATTTT
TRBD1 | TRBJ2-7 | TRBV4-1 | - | CASSQGRTGTYEQYF | TGCGCCAGCAGCCAAGGTCGGACAGGGACCTACGAGCAGTACTTC
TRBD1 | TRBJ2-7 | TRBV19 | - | CASKGAREHEQYF | TGTGCCAGTAAGGGGGCCAGGGAACACGAGCAGTACTTC
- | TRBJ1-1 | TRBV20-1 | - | CSARTGSEAFF | TGCAGTGCTAGAACAGGGTCTGAAGCTTTCTTT
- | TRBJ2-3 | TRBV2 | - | CASSETTDTQYF | TGTGCCAGCAGTGAAACGACAGATACGCAGTATTTT
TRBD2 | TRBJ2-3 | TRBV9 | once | CASSHLPTSGSRGTDTQYF | TGTGCCAGCTCGCATTTACCGACTAGCGGCAGTCGGGGCACAGATACGCAGTATTTT
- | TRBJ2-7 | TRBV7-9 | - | CASSHGRTYEQYF | TGTGCCAGCAGCCACGGCAGGACCTACGAGCAGTACTTC
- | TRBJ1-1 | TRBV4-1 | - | CASSHPGQYTEAFF | TGCGCCAGCAGCCACCCAGGACAGTACACTGAAGCTTTCTTT
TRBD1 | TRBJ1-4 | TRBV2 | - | CASRPSDRDSKNEKLFF | TGTGCCAGCAGACCCAGTGATCGGGACAGCAAGAATGAAAAACTGTTTTTT
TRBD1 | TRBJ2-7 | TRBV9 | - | CASSPVRGPTYEQYF | TGTGCCAGCAGCCCAGTAAGGGGGCCAACCTACGAGCAGTACTTC
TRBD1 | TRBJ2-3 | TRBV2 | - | CASRATGKDTQYF | TGTGCCAGCAGAGCGACAGGGAAGGATACGCAGTATTTT
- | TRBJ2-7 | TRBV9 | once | CASSSSGTEGGEQYF | TGTGCCAGCAGCTCCTCCGGGACCGAGGGGGGGGAGCAGTACTTC
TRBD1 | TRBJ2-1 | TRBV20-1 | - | CSARNRDREQFF | TGCAGTGCTAGAAACAGGGACAGGGAGCAGTTCTTC
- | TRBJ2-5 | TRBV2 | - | CASRRGIGAGQETQYF | TGTGCCAGCAGGCGAGGGATAGGGGCCGGCCAAGAGACCCAGTACTTC
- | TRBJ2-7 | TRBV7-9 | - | CASSPSPHEQYF | TGTGCCAGCAGCCCCAGCCCCCACGAGCAGTACTTC
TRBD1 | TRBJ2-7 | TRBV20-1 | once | CSASGTGNSYEQYF | TGCAGTGCTTCCGGGACAGGTAACTCCTACGAGCAGTACTTC
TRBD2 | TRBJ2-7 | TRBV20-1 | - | CSATTSGESYEQYF | TGCAGTGCTACAACTAGCGGAGAATCCTACGAGCAGTACTTC
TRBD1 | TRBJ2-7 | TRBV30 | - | CAWTTGASYEQYF | TGTGCCTGGACAACAGGGGCGTCCTACGAGCAGTACTTC
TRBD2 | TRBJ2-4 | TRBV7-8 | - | CASSSPTGGNIQYF | TGTGCCAGCAGCTCTCCGACGGGGGGAAACATTCAGTACTTC
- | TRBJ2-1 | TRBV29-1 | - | CSAPGTASYNEQFF | TGCAGCGCCCCCGGGACTGCTTCCTACAATGAGCAGTTCTTC
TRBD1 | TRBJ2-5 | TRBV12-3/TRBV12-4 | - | CASTPGGPRETQYF | TGTGCCAGCACCCCAGGGGGACCCCGGGAGACCCAGTACTTC
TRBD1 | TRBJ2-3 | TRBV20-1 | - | CSAPRQGDYTDTQYF | TGCAGTGCCCCTCGACAGGGGGATTACACAGATACGCAGTATTTT
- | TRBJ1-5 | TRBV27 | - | CASSPRRGDQPQHF | TGTGCCAGCAGTCCCAGACGGGGGGATCAGCCCCAGCATTTT
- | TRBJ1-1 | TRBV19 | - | CASNPQEPNTEAFF | TGTGCCAGTAACCCACAGGAACCGAACACTGAAGCTTTCTTT